A selection of T cell receptor beta chains follows, all from one sample in a study of CD8+ T cells in alopecia areata. TCRdb's copy holds only in-frame clones and misses some; the assay was immunoSEQ multiplex PCR. The sample shows fewer than 250,000 clones, around 43% of them seen only once. The starting material was CD4+ T cells sorted from blood, obtained at roughly week 38, from a patient treated with tofacitinib. The receptors derive from a human donor with alopecia areata. Each CDR3 is given with its conserved first and last residue. D genes are given only for firm matches.

j_call v_call d_call cdr3_aa
TRBJ2-1 TRBV7-6 TRBD2 CASSLGYGTSGKGPNEQFF
NA TRBV4-1 NA CASSQDLTGYYEQYF
TRBJ2-3 TRBV7-9 TRBD2 CASSLARFGSGSTDTQYF
TRBJ1-3 TRBV5-6 NA CASSFPGNTIYF
TRBJ2-3 TRBV19 NA CASSRGGGTDTQYF
TRBJ2-7 TRBV25-1 NA CASGPGLRSYEQYF
TRBJ2-3 TRBV20-1 NA CSARWADTQYF
TRBJ1-2 TRBV30 NA CAWTGQPSLYGYTF
TRBJ2-1 TRBV5-4 TRBD2 CASSFGTSGRVYNEQFF
TRBJ1-6 TRBV2 NA CASSGERVRSPLHF
TRBJ2-3 TRBV30 NA CALAARGRSTDTQYF
TRBJ2-5 TRBV30 TRBD1 CAWSANRGRGTQYF
TRBJ2-7 TRBV27 TRBD1 CASSFKGQHSSYEQYF
TRBJ2-3 TRBV29-1 NA CSARHVDTQYF
TRBJ2-1 TRBV4-2 TRBD2 CASSQDRLAGNEQFF
TRBJ1-2 TRBV29-1 NA CSVDKRASYGYTF
TRBJ1-5 TRBV30 NA CAWSKQENQPQHF
TRBJ2-3 TRBV9 NA CASSVGGVPDTQYF
TRBJ2-1 TRBV27 NA CASIPVGGYNEQFF
TRBJ2-7 TRBV7-9 TRBD2 CASSFTSGSWYF
TRBJ2-5 TRBV5-6 NA CASSLIGVQETQYF
TRBJ2-3 TRBV10-1 NA CASSVTASTDTQYF
TRBJ2-1 TRBV29-1 NA CSVEGTALYNEQFF
TRBJ1-1 TRBV30 NA CAWRGTNTEAFF
TRBJ1-2 TRBV6-5 NA CASRATYYGYTF
TRBJ1-1 TRBV4-2 NA CASSLGGMNTEAFF
TRBJ2-6 TRBV30 NA CAWRSGRVAGANVLTF
TRBJ1-2 TRBV4-3 NA CASSLDGYGYTF
TRBJ1-5 TRBV28 NA CATVPGQTNQPQHF
TRBJ2-3 TRBV14 NA CASSQDLIAEYTDTQYF
TRBJ2-3 TRBV4-3 TRBD2 CASSQESASGMDTQYF
TRBJ1-2 TRBV14 NA CASSQGYRYGYTF
TRBJ2-3 TRBV2 NA CASTPNRRSSTDTQYF
TRBJ1-2 TRBV7-9 NA CASSRDWTYGYTF
TRBJ2-3 TRBV29-1 NA CSVDVHETDTQYF
TRBJ2-3 TRBV7-9 TRBD1 CASSFSGTGAGTQYF
TRBJ1-3 TRBV2 TRBD1 CASSGQGAGNTIYF
TRBJ1-1 TRBV29-1 NA CSASSWQNTEAFF